The next 18 T cell receptor beta chains were all read from a single sample in a study of T cell changes during pregnancy in multiple sclerosis. The assay was immunoSEQ multiplex PCR, and TCRdb's table has in-frame clones only and misses some. Found here are approximately 96,000 clones, about 90% of them singletons; the top ten hold around 2.1%. Sequencing used peripheral blood, obtained after pregnancy. These receptors were collected from a female donor in good health, enrolled as a control in a pregnancy study.

This chain joins TRBV11-2 and TRBJ2-7; 13 positions match TRBD2. This CDR3 is built from 14 residues. Germline V gene lookup returns CDR1 SGHAT and CDR2 FQNNGV. J lost 2 bases, V lost 7 bases, and 2 bases had no gene match. For the CDR3, the DNA is TGTGCCAGCACGACTAGCGGGGGGACCTACGAGCAGTACTTC. Amino acids: CASTTSGGTYEQYF.

This rearrangement joins TRBV7-8 to TRBJ1-1; tentative D call: TRBD1 (5 bases). The ends were cut back, 1 base at V and 0 bases at J, with 12 bases in the middle. Germline V gives CDR1 SGHVS, CDR2 FQNEAQ. This CDR3 is built from 16 residues. The CDR3 bases are TGTGCCAGCAGCTTAGGCCAGAGACAGATGAACACTGAAGCTTTCTTT. Translation gives CASSLGQRQMNTEAFF.

The chain joins TRBV5-1 to TRBJ2-3; weak D call: TRBD2 (5 bases). The germline V and J ends were trimmed by 1 base and 1 base, with 13 bases remaining between them. Germline CDR1 reads SGHRS; CDR2 reads YFSETQ. The CDR3 is 16 residues long. CDR3 sequence: CASSLPGSWGTDTQYF. The CDR3 nucleotides read TGCGCCAGCAGCTTGCCGGGGAGTTGGGGCACAGATACGCAGTATTTT.

CDR3 sequence (DNA): TGTGCCTGGGCACCAGGGGGCCAGGAAAAACTGTTTTTT. Encoded protein: CAWAPGGQEKLFF. The chain recombines TRBV30 with TRBJ1-4; 8 bases match TRBD1. The junction had 7 bases not matched to a gene; V was cut back by 5 bases and J by 8 bases. Germline V lookup: CDR1 GTSNPN, CDR2 SVGIG (reference sequence). There are 13 residues in the CDR3.

The V gene is TRBV6-6, the J gene TRBJ1-5; D is unresolved. CDR1 and CDR2 from the germline V gene are MNHNY and SVGAGI (reference sequence). The CDR3 has 12 amino acids. V lost 6 bases and J lost 6, with 9 bases in between. The DNA for the CDR3 is TGTGCCAGCAGACTGGGGAGTCAGCCCCAGCATTTT. It specifies CASRLGSQPQHF.

The J gene is TRBJ1-4, the V gene TRBV6-1; 7 nucleotides align to TRBD1. Germline CDR1 MNHNS, CDR2 SASEGT. The trim removed 8 bases at V and 5 bases at J, leaving 11 bases unmatched. There are 15 residues in the CDR3. The CDR3 region is CASDGLTGPNEKLFF. The DNA for the CDR3 is TGTGCCAGCGATGGTTTGACAGGGCCAAATGAAAAACTGTTTTTT.

The rearrangement uses TRBV27 and TRBJ2-5; 8 bases match TRBD2. Germline loops: CDR1 MNHEY, CDR2 SMNVEV (reference sequence). The V and J ends lost 4 bases and 5 bases, in that order; junction bases with no gene match: 9. The CDR3 length is 15 residues. The CDR3 nucleotides are TGTGCCAGCAGTTGGAGCGGGAGTGTCCTTGAGACCCAGTACTTC. This gives the protein CASSWSGSVLETQYF.

V and J are TRBV5-5 and TRBJ1-6; 9 bases line up with TRBD1. Germline assignment: CDR1 SGHKS and CDR2 YYEKEE (reference sequence). The length of the CDR3 is 16 residues. Trimming cost V 1 base and J 2 bases; bases outside gene matches: 1. The CDR3 spells CASSLRDRAYNSPLHF. Here the CDR3 DNA reads TGTGCCAGCAGCTTGAGGGACAGGGCCTATAATTCACCCCTCCACTTT.

This clone was detected a few times. The CDR3 loop reads CAWSAWGTVNNTEAFF. CDR3 nucleotide sequence: TGTGCCTGGAGTGCATGGGGGACAGTTAACAACACTGAAGCTTTCTTT. The chain links TRBV30 to TRBJ1-1, with 7 bases lining up with TRBD1. Trimming cost V 1 base and J 2 bases; bases outside gene matches: 10. The germline CDR1 and CDR2 sequences are GTSNPN and SVGIG (reference sequence). The CDR3 loop spans 16 amino acids.

The chain combines TRBV21-1 with TRBJ1-2; the table's D gene call, TRBD1, was not cross checked with the DNA. TRBV21-1 corresponds to a pseudogene. This CDR3 contains 14 residues. CDR3 loop: CASSKDRTTRGYTF. The CDR3 region has the DNA TGTGCCAGCAGCAAAGATAGGACAACCCGCGGCTACACCTTC.

The table lists this clone with a count of one. V gene TRBV6-1 combines with J gene TRBJ2-7; a weak D match, TRBD1 (5 bases). This CDR3 comprises 12 residues. Between the trimmed V and J ends, which lost 6 bases and 6 bases, there was a span of 12 bases. CDR1 and CDR2 (germline): MNHNS, SASEGT. CDR3 residues: CASSTAGFEQYF. The CDR3 nucleotides read TGTGCCAGCAGCACAGCAGGGTTCGAGCAGTACTTC.

The rearrangement joins TRBV5-1 to TRBJ2-5; the match to TRBD2 covers 7 bases. This CDR3 comprises 14 residues. Per the germline V gene, CDR1 is SGHRS and CDR2 is YFSETQ. The trim removed 2 bases at V and 1 base at J, leaving 2 bases unmatched. CDR3 nucleotide sequence: TGCGCCAGCAGCTTTAGCGGGTTCCAAGAGACCCAGTACTTC. Amino acid sequence: CASSFSGFQETQYF.

The chain joins TRBV27 to TRBJ2-5; D call uncertain. This CDR3 is built from 15 residues. CDR1 is MNHEY and CDR2 is SMNVEV in the germline V gene (reference sequence). The V and J ends lost 5 bases and 2 bases respectively, with 15 bases between them. The CDR3 DNA reads TGTGCCAGCAGTCCGTATAATGGGCCGCAAGAGACCCAGTACTTC. Protein sequence: CASSPYNGPQETQYF.

V gene TRBV19 combines with J gene TRBJ2-7; tentative D call: TRBD2 (7 bases). The CDR3 has 14 residues. With 5 bases removed from V and 5 bases from J, the gap between germline ends came to 16 bases. CDR1 is LNHDA and CDR2 is SQIVND in the germline V gene (reference sequence). The CDR3 sequence: CASSFGGRFNEQYF. The DNA for the CDR3 is TGTGCCAGTAGTTTCGGGGGGCGGTTCAACGAGCAGTACTTC.

The chain links TRBV28 to TRBJ2-1; D ambiguous. V was pared by 8 bases and J by 4 bases, with 3 bases between. From germline, CDR1 is MDHEN and CDR2 SYDVKM. This CDR3 region has 10 residues. The CDR3 loop is CASSYNEQFF. CDR3 DNA sequence: TGTGCCAGCTCATACAATGAGCAGTTCTTC.

The V gene is TRBV28, the J gene TRBJ1-1, with 8 bases lining up with TRBD1. This CDR3 spans 15 amino acids. CDR1 is MDHEN and CDR2 is SYDVKM in the germline V gene. Trimming removed 5 bases from V and 5 bases from J; junction bases left unmatched: 10. The CDR3 nucleotides are TGTGCCAGCAGTCCGCGGACAGGGTTGCGGACTGAAGCTTTCTTT. Translating it yields CASSPRTGLRTEAFF. The full variable domain, its missing parts supplied by reference TRBV28 and TRBJ1-1, is DVKVTQSSRYLVKRTGEKVFLECVQDMDHENMFWYRQDPGLGLRLIYFSYDVKMKEKGDIPEGYSVSREKKERFSLILESASTNQTSMYLCASSPRTGLRTEAFFGQGTRLTVV.

Only a few counts were recorded for this clone. The chain is built from TRBV7-3 and TRBJ2-5, with a tentative D call TRBD1 (6 bases). The length of the CDR3 is 14 residues. Germline values: CDR1 SGHTA, CDR2 FQGTGA. Trimming stripped 4 bases from V and 1 base from J, with 10 bases between. The CDR3 reads CASSSSRGQETQYF. For the CDR3, the DNA is TGTGCCAGCAGCTCCTCCAGGGGCCAAGAGACCCAGTACTTC.

J is TRBJ1-2 and V is TRBV10-3; D is perhaps TRBD1 (5 bases). The CDR3 is 12 amino acids. V lost 11 bases and J 3 bases, leaving 13 bases between the germline ends. CDR1 is ENHRY and CDR2 is SYGVKD in the germline V gene. The CDR3 nucleotides read TGTGCCTCTGGAGGGGAATACTATGGCTACACCTTC. It encodes CASGGEYYGYTF.